One and the same sample provided the 11 T cell receptor beta chains below, sequenced in a study of blood T cell repertoires in COVID-19. Using immunoSEQ multiplex PCR, the repertoire was profiled, and TCRdb retains in-frame clones only, with some absent. The table lists about 130,000 clones, approximately 90% of them singletons. The sequencing sample was made of peripheral blood. These receptors were obtained from a man aged 45-60 years with acute or convalescent COVID-19.

The chain recombines TRBV7-9 with TRBJ2-7; tentatively, D is TRBD1 (5 bases). Germline CDR1 SEHNR, CDR2 FQNEAQ (reference sequence). The CDR3 contains 14 residues. V shed 5 bases and J shed 5 bases, with 16 bases lying between them. CDR3 sequence (DNA): TGTGCCAGCAGCCAGGTGGCAGGGTACCACGAGCAGTACTTC. This gives the protein CASSQVAGYHEQYF.

The chain recombines TRBV6-4 with TRBJ1-2; 7 positions match TRBD1. V lost 6 bases, J lost 1 base, and 11 bases stayed unmatched. The CDR3 length is 16 residues. Germline assignment: CDR1 MRHNA and CDR2 SNTAGT. CDR3 residues: CASSPEWRGLNYGYTF. The CDR3 nucleotides read TGTGCCAGCAGCCCGGAGTGGAGGGGGCTTAACTATGGCTACACCTTC.

This chain joins TRBV6-5 and TRBJ2-5, with D possibly TRBD1 on 6 matching bases. In germline, CDR1 is MNHEY, CDR2 SVGAGI. This CDR3 is built from 14 residues. V was cut by 7 bases and J by 5 bases, with 17 bases left in between. In DNA, the CDR3 is TGTGCCAGCATGATACAGGGTTGGGGGGAGACCCAGTACTTC. It translates to CASMIQGWGETQYF.

The rearrangement uses TRBV5-4 and TRBJ2-5; 13 nucleotides match TRBD2. Germline V gene data show CDR1 as SGHNT and CDR2 as YYREEE (reference sequence). The ends lost 4 bases at V and 5 bases at J; junction bases unmatched: 8. CDR3 length equals 16 residues. CDR3 DNA: TGTGCCAGCAGCCCGGGACTAGCGGGGCCCAGGGAGACCCAGTACTTC. Encoded protein: CASSPGLAGPRETQYF.

The chain uses TRBV10-3 and TRBJ2-4; perhaps TRBD2 as D (5 bases). V lost 0 bases and J lost 6, with 12 bases in between. Germline V gene sequence: CDR1 ENHRY, CDR2 SYGVKD. This CDR3 region has 15 residues. The CDR3 reads CAISESLVASNIQYF. The DNA of the CDR3 is TGTGCCATCAGTGAGTCGCTGGTAGCGTCAAACATTCAGTACTTC.

A single count supports this clone. The V and J genes are TRBV28 and TRBJ2-7; perhaps TRBD1 as D (6 bases). CDR1 MDHEN and CDR2 SYDVKM come from the germline V gene. This CDR3 is built from 15 residues. Trimming stripped 2 bases from V and 6 bases from J, with 17 bases between. CDR3: CASSLGKGGRSEQYF. CDR3 nucleotide sequence: TGTGCCAGCAGTTTAGGAAAAGGGGGAAGAAGCGAGCAGTACTTC.

The chain employs TRBV6-5 and TRBJ1-4, with 9 positions matching TRBD1. The J segment lost 3 bases and the V segment lost 6 bases, leaving 5 bases of the junction unmatched. This CDR3 has 15 residues. Germline V lookup: CDR1 MNHEY, CDR2 SVGAGI. CDR3 residues: CASSRGQGPNEKLFF. For the CDR3, the DNA is TGTGCCAGCAGCCGGGGACAGGGACCTAATGAAAAACTGTTTTTT.

The V gene is TRBV27, the J gene TRBJ1-4; 7 bases line up with TRBD1. The V gene end was trimmed by 8 bases and the J gene end by 7 bases; junction bases not matched to a gene: 13. The germline V gene has CDR1 MNHEY and CDR2 SMNVEV (reference sequence). The CDR3 runs 15 residues. The CDR3 loop reads CASGPQTGPPEKLFF. Written as DNA, the CDR3 is TGTGCCAGCGGACCCCAGACAGGGCCACCTGAAAAACTGTTTTTT.

This sequence joins TRBV7-8 and TRBJ1-1; no definite D call. The germline V gene has CDR1 SGHVS and CDR2 FQNEAQ. The CDR3 has 14 residues. Trimming pared 3 bases from V and 1 base from J, leaving 9 bases between. The CDR3 region has the DNA TGTGCCAGCAGCTTGACAAGTCCGAACACTGAAGCTTTCTTT. It encodes CASSLTSPNTEAFF.

This rearrangement joins TRBV2 to TRBJ1-1, with D perhaps TRBD1 (6 bases). With 5 bases removed from V and 1 base from J, the gap between germline ends came to 11 bases. CDR3 length: 14 residues. Germline V CDR1 and CDR2: SNHLY, FYNNEI. The CDR3 loop is CASSLDSGNTEAFF. The CDR3 bases are TGTGCCAGCAGTTTGGACAGCGGGAACACTGAAGCTTTCTTT. Full variable domain (rest looked up from reference TRBV2 and TRBJ1-1): EPEVTQTPSHQVTQMGQEVILRCVPISNHLYFYWYRQILGQKVEFLVSFYNNEISEKSEIFDDQFSVERPDGSNFTLKIRSTKLEDSAMYFCASSLDSGNTEAFFGQGTRLTVV.

The chain has TRBV4-1 and TRBJ2-3; 10 bases are a match to TRBD1. The CDR3 is 16 amino acids. V lost 1 base and J lost 6; bases outside the gene matches: 7. Germline V gene lookup returns CDR1 MGHRA and CDR2 YSYEKL. CDR3 nucleotide sequence: TGCGCCAGCAGCCAAGTGGGACAGGGGCTCCGGGATACGCAGTATTTT. Its protein is CASSQVGQGLRDTQYF.